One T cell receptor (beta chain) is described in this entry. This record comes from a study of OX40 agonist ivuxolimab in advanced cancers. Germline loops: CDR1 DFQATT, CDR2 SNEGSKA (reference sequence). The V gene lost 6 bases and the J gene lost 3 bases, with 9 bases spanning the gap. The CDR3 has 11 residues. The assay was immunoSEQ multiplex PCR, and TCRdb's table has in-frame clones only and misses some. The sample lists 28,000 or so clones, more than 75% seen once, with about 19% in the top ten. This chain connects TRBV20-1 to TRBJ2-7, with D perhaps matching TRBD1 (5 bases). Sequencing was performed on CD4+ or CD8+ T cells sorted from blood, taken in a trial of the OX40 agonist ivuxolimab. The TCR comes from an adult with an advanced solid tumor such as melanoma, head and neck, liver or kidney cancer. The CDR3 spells CSARRGYEQYF. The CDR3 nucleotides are TGCAGTGCCCGAAGGGGCTACGAGCAGTACTTC.